This T cell receptor beta chain was obtained from a study of T-cell memory formation after mild COVID-19. Looking at the study overall: Clustering of TCRs was largely donor specific.

TCRdb used MiXCR to reprocess the 5' RACE reads, holding one entry per CDR3 protein. The repertoire holds about half a million distinct CDR3 sequences, with 15% to 20% as singletons. Study outcomes and limitations: There were some responding clones in pre-infection memory, which suggested that cross-reactive memory had joined. CM and EM subsets held most contracting CD4+ clones; EMRA held CD8+ ones.

Trimming stripped 7 bases from V and 0 bases from J, with 9 bases between. The CDR3 consists of 13 residues. Germline lookup yields CDR1 MRHNA and CDR2 SNTAGT. The sample holds a few counts of this clonotype. Its specificity is unknown. The chain has TRBV6-4 and TRBJ1-1; a possible D gene is TRBD1 (6 bases). Sequenced material: PBMCs or a T cell subset sorted from them (not recorded which). The receptor's source is an adult woman who had mild COVID-19 (a few samples of this study predate the infection). Cell type and time point are not known. The CDR3 region has the DNA TGTGCCAGCAAAAGGGGGTTGAACACTGAAGCTTTCTTT. Translating gives CASKRGLNTEAFF.